The 6 T cell receptor beta chains below come from one sample, sequenced in a study of brain T cells in children with intractable seizures. Generated by immunoSEQ multiplex PCR, the TCRdb table keeps only in-frame clones and is missing some. The sample consists of about 120,000 clones, 94% of them appearing once. Specimen: peripheral blood, collected at surgery. Receptors originate from a boy under three years old with hemimegalencephaly and intractable seizures.

This chain joins TRBV11-2 and TRBJ2-7, with D unclear. Deletions cut 5 bases from V and 3 bases from J, with 5 bases between. This CDR3 is 11 amino acids long. The germline gives CDR1 SGHAT, CDR2 FQNNGV. CDR3 DNA sequence: TGTGCCAGCAGCCTCAACTACGAGCAGTACTTC. Amino acid sequence: CASSLNYEQYF.

The chain employs TRBV28 and TRBJ2-7; D unresolved. Trimming pared 6 bases from V and 2 bases from J, leaving 11 bases between. This CDR3 spans 13 amino acids. Germline V CDR1 and CDR2: MDHEN, SYDVKM. The CDR3: CASRPSVPYEQYF. The CDR3 nucleotides are TGTGCCAGCAGACCCTCGGTACCCTACGAGCAGTACTTC.

The chain joins TRBV19 to TRBJ1-1; TRBD1 might be the D (5 bases). The germline V gene has CDR1 LNHDA and CDR2 SQIVND (reference sequence). V was clipped by 1 base and J by 2 bases, with 11 bases between them. The length of the CDR3 is 15 residues. CDR3 region: CASSIGGGPNTEAFF. The CDR3 nucleotides read TGTGCCAGTAGTATAGGGGGGGGACCTAACACTGAAGCTTTCTTT.

V gene TRBV20-1 combines with J gene TRBJ2-1, with 15 bases aligning to TRBD2. Trimming at V came to 5 bases and at J to 7 bases, leaving 3 bases not matched to a gene. This CDR3 has 14 residues. The germline gives CDR1 DFQATT, CDR2 SNEGSKA (reference sequence). CDR3 in amino acids: CSARGTSGRNEQFF. For the CDR3, the DNA is TGCAGTGCTCGTGGGACTAGCGGGAGGAATGAGCAGTTCTTC.

The V gene is TRBV7-3, the J gene TRBJ2-2; weak D call: TRBD1 (6 bases). V was shortened by 1 base and J by 5 bases, with 11 bases between the two germline ends. Germline V lookup: CDR1 SGHTA, CDR2 FQGTGA. The length of the CDR3 is 15 residues. CDR3 nucleotides: TGTGCCAGCAGCTTAAGAGGGGGAGAAACCGGGGAGCTGTTTTTT. This translates into CASSLRGGETGELFF. The variable domain in full, with the rest retrieved from reference TRBV7-3 and TRBJ2-2, is GAGVSQTPSNKVTEKGKYVELRCDPISGHTALYWYRQSLGQGPEFLIYFQGTGAADDSGLPNDRFFAVRPEGSVSTLKIQRTERGDSAVYLCASSLRGGETGELFFGEGSRLTVL.

The chain couples TRBV5-1 to TRBJ2-7, with TRBD1 matching 9 bases. V was pared by 4 bases and J by 3 bases, with 5 bases of the junction left unmatched. The CDR3 is made up of 14 amino acids. Germline CDR1 SGHRS, CDR2 YFSETQ. The CDR3, as DNA: TGCGCCAGCAGCCGGGGACAGGGCGTCTACGAGCAGTACTTC. As protein: CASSRGQGVYEQYF.